The next 30 T cell receptor beta chains were all read from a single sample in a study of T cells in Graves' hyperthyroidism and ophthalmopathy. RNA transcripts served as the template for amplifying TCR beta CDR3 regions. HTBI primers drove first-round RT-PCR of the TCR CDR3. TCRdb reprocessed the multiplex PCR reads via MiXCR and lists one record per CDR3 protein. The repertoire includes roughly 530,000 distinct CDR3 sequences, under 20% of them detected once, and roughly a sixth sits in the top ten. Material for sequencing was blood. The receptors stem from a woman younger than 30 with Graves' ophthalmopathy.

This clonotype was seen a few times. This chain links TRBV9 with TRBJ1-1; a possible D gene is TRBD1 (5 bases). This CDR3 has 15 amino acids. V shed 4 bases and J shed 1 base, with 14 bases lying between them. In germline, CDR1 is SGDLS, CDR2 YYNGEE. The CDR3 reads CASSPSQGWNTEAFF. CDR3 DNA sequence: TGTGCCAGCAGCCCTTCTCAGGGCTGGAACACTGAAGCTTTCTTT.

Only a few counts were recorded for this clonotype. V gene TRBV5-8 combines with J gene TRBJ1-6, with D maybe TRBD1 (6 bases). Germline CDR1 reads SGHTS; CDR2 reads YDEGEE. The V and J ends lost 4 bases and 6 bases respectively, with 20 bases between them. The CDR3 loop spans 17 amino acids. The DNA of the CDR3 is TGTGCCAGCAGCCGCAGGGGCAGGGGCCTCTTTAATTCACCCCTCCACTTT. This codes for CASSRRGRGLFNSPLHF.

The V gene is TRBV15, the J gene TRBJ2-6, with a possible D match to TRBD1 (5 bases). This CDR3 comprises 18 residues. CDR1 and CDR2 (germline): LNHNV, YYDKDF (reference sequence). V lost 2 bases, J lost 0 bases, and 14 bases lay in between. Here the CDR3 DNA reads TGTGCCACCAGCAGAACTACAGGAAATCCCTCTGGGGCCAACGTCCTGACTTTC. This encodes CATSRTTGNPSGANVLTF. Full variable domain (missing parts from reference TRBV15 and TRBJ2-6): DAMVIQNPRYQVTQFGKPVTLSCSQTLNHNVMYWYQQKSSQAPKLLFHYYDKDFNNEADTPDNFQSRRPNTSFCFLDIRSPGLGDTAMYLCATSRTTGNPSGANVLTFGAGSRLTVL.

The rearrangement joins TRBV5-1 to TRBJ1-3; 9 nucleotides align to TRBD1. The germline V gene encodes CDR1 SGHRS and CDR2 YFSETQ. The CDR3 length is 16 residues. V was pared by 3 bases and J by 0 bases, with 4 bases of the junction left unmatched. CDR3 coding DNA: TGCGCCAGCAGCTCGGGACAGGGAAACTCTGGAAACACCATATATTTT. Translating gives CASSSGQGNSGNTIYF. Filled out from reference TRBV5-1 and TRBJ1-3, the complete variable domain reads KAGVTQTPRYLIKTRGQQVTLSCSPISGHRSVSWYQQTPGQGLQFLFEYFSETQRNKGNFPGRFSGRQFSNSRSEMNVSTLELGDSALYLCASSSGQGNSGNTIYFGEGSWLTVV.

This clonotype occurred many times. The CDR3 nucleotides read TGTGCCAGCAGGTCTAGCGGGGGGGGGACCAATGAGCAGTTCTTC. It is translated as CASRSSGGGTNEQFF. This sequence joins TRBV12-3 or TRBV12-4 and TRBJ2-1, with 12 bases lining up with TRBD2. The ends lost 6 bases at V and 6 bases at J; junction bases unmatched: 6. This CDR3 is 15 amino acids long.

This clonotype has just a few counts. The chain has TRBV2 and TRBJ1-3; D is unresolved. Trimming cost V 6 bases and J 8 bases, with 14 bases left between them. Per the germline V gene, CDR1 is SNHLY and CDR2 is FYNNEI. There are 13 residues in the CDR3. CDR3 amino acids: CASRSNTGHTIYF. DNA of the CDR3: TGTGCCAGCAGGTCGAACACCGGGCACACCATATATTTT.

This clonotype was observed a handful of times. V gene TRBV9 combines with J gene TRBJ2-2; 10 bases map to TRBD1. The trim removed 3 bases at V and 2 bases at J, leaving 4 bases unmatched. Germline assignment: CDR1 SGDLS and CDR2 YYNGEE. The CDR3 sequence is 16 residues long. The CDR3 loop reads CASSGRDRGNTGELFF. The CDR3 DNA reads TGTGCCAGCAGCGGCCGGGACAGGGGAAACACCGGGGAGCTGTTTTTT. Combining the CDR3 with reference TRBV9 and TRBJ2-2 gives the whole variable domain DSGVTQTPKHLITATGQRVTLRCSPRSGDLSVYWYQQSLDQGLQFLIQYYNGEERAKGNILERFSAQQFPDLHSELNLSSLELGDSALYFCASSGRDRGNTGELFFGEGSRLTVL.

As concerns this clonotype: One base away lies a much larger clone, so this may be a sequencing read error. The chain employs TRBV13 and TRBJ2-5; TRBD1 might be the D (6 bases). The CDR3 is made up of 17 amino acids. Germline loops: CDR1 PRHDT, CDR2 FYEKMQ (reference sequence). CDR3 in amino acids: CAISLVQGSSSQETQYF. The CDR3 DNA is TGTGCCATCAGCTTAGTGCAGGGGAGTTCGTCTCAAGAGACCCAGTACTTC.

The genes are TRBV6-5 and TRBJ1-5; tentative D call: TRBD1 (5 bases). This CDR3 contains 19 residues. Trimming left V 4 bases short and J 0 bases short, with 22 bases between. Germline CDR1 reads MNHEY; CDR2 reads SVGAGI. Here the CDR3 DNA reads TGTGCCAGCAGTTCCATGTGGGGGTCGGAGGGTAATAGCAATCAGCCCCAGCATTTT. As protein: CASSSMWGSEGNSNQPQHF.

This clonotype has just a few counts. This chain's CDR3 is CSVDGTGKGYTF. The CDR3 DNA is TGCAGCGTAGACGGGACAGGGAAGGGCTACACCTTC. The chain recombines TRBV29-1 with TRBJ1-2; 9 nucleotides agree with TRBD1. The germline V gene encodes CDR1 SQVTM and CDR2 ANQGSEA. V shed 6 bases and J 8 bases; nucleotides not matched to a gene: 7. The CDR3 contains 12 residues.

This clonotype showed up just a few times. The rearrangement uses TRBV7-3 and TRBJ1-4; D unresolved. V gave up 6 bases and J gave up 11 bases, with 19 bases separating them. The CDR3 is made up of 14 amino acids. Germline CDR1 SGHTA, CDR2 FQGTGA. CDR3 nucleotide sequence: TGTGCCAGCAGTTCCCGGCCGGGGTACGGGAAACTGTTTTTT. It encodes CASSSRPGYGKLFF. Using reference TRBV7-3 and TRBJ1-4 for the parts outside the CDR3, the full variable domain is GAGVSQTPSNKVTEKGKYVELRCDPISGHTALYWYRQSLGQGPEFLIYFQGTGAADDSGLPNDRFFAVRPEGSVSTLKIQRTERGDSAVYLCASSSRPGYGKLFFGSGTQLSVL.

This clonotype was picked up many times. The V gene is TRBV6-2 or TRBV6-3, the J gene TRBJ1-1; 12 nucleotides match TRBD1. Germline values: CDR1 MNHEY, CDR2 SVGEGT. CDR3 length equals 16 residues. V was clipped by 6 bases and J by 7 bases; unmatched bases: 12. The CDR3 spells CASRPRDRGLHDEAFF. CDR3 coding DNA: TGTGCCAGCAGGCCCCGGGACAGGGGGCTTCATGATGAAGCTTTCTTT.

This clonotype was detected ten times or more. The CDR3 sequence is CAIRAIAGGMDEQFF. The CDR3 DNA follows: TGTGCCATCAGAGCTATAGCGGGAGGGATGGATGAGCAGTTCTTC. The genes are TRBV10-3 and TRBJ2-1, with 11 bases lining up with TRBD2. Germline V gene lookup returns CDR1 ENHRY and CDR2 SYGVKD. The CDR3 spans 15 residues. J was trimmed by 8 bases and V by 6 bases; bases with no gene match: 9.

This clonotype was counted a few times. This chain uses TRBV6-2 or TRBV6-3 with TRBJ1-6; the match to TRBD1 covers 8 bases. From germline, CDR1 is MNHEY and CDR2 SVGEGT. V dropped 2 bases and J dropped 0; count of bases not matched to a gene: 6. CDR3 length: 18 residues. This CDR3 reads CASSYRGQASSYNSPLHF. The CDR3 coding sequence is TGTGCCAGCAGTTACCGGGGACAGGCCAGCTCCTATAATTCACCCCTCCACTTT.

There are many counts of this clonotype. The rearrangement joins TRBV27 to TRBJ1-6, with TRBD1 matching 10 bases. V trimming: 3 bases; J trimming: 4 bases; junction bases outside the gene matches: 6. From germline, CDR1 is MNHEY and CDR2 SMNVEV (reference sequence). The CDR3 is made up of 17 amino acids. In nucleotides, the CDR3 is TGTGCCAGCAGTTTTGGGGACAGGGGAATGTATAATTCACCCCTCCACTTT. Its translation: CASSFGDRGMYNSPLHF.

In its sample, this clonotype was seen many times. V and J are TRBV20-1 and TRBJ2-7; D remains ambiguous. CDR1 is DFQATT and CDR2 is SNEGSKA in the germline V gene (reference sequence). The CDR3 sequence is 11 residues long. V shed 5 bases and J shed 7 bases, with 12 bases lying between them. The chain's CDR3 is CSAPGTLEQYF. For the CDR3, the DNA is TGCAGTGCTCCCGGCACGTTGGAGCAGTACTTC.

This clonotype was observed a few times. The chain joins TRBV4-3 to TRBJ2-1; D perhaps matches TRBD2 (5 bases). V dropped 0 bases and J dropped 11 bases, with 14 bases sitting between them. Germline loops: CDR1 LGHNA, CDR2 YSLEER. The CDR3 has 14 residues. The CDR3 protein is CASSQEDQGRKQFF. CDR3 bases: TGCGCCAGCAGCCAAGAGGATCAAGGGAGAAAGCAGTTCTTC.

This clonotype was detected many times. The DNA of the CDR3 is TGTGCCAGCAGCGCCCGAAAACAGGGTGAAAAACTGTTTTTT. This gives the protein CASSARKQGEKLFF. The chain uses TRBV11-1 and TRBJ1-4; D possibly corresponds to TRBD1 (6 bases). The CDR3 totals 14 residues. The V gene's germline CDR1 is SGHAT and CDR2 FQDESV (reference sequence). Trimming shortened V by 5 bases and J by 7 bases, and 14 bases separated the two germline ends.

This clonotype came up many times. The chain joins TRBV6-1 to TRBJ1-5; D gene uncertain. Germline V gives CDR1 MNHNS, CDR2 SASEGT. The V end lost 6 bases, the J end lost 0 bases, and 9 bases lay between the germline ends. The CDR3 covers 14 residues. CDR3 nucleotides: TGTGCCAGCAGCCGTGCTCATAGCAATCAGCCCCAGCATTTT. Its translation is CASSRAHSNQPQHF.

This clonotype appeared many times. CDR3 region: CASSGNGGGTQYF. The DNA of the CDR3 is TGTGCCAGCAGTGGGAACGGGGGCGGGACCCAGTACTTC. The V and J genes are TRBV2 and TRBJ2-5; perhaps D is TRBD1 or TRBD2 (6 bases each). Germline loops: CDR1 SNHLY, CDR2 FYNNEI. The CDR3 runs 13 residues. The V gene lost 4 bases and the J gene lost 7 bases, with 13 bases spanning the gap.

The table lists this clonotype with a few counts. It may be a read error: a sequence one base away is much more abundant. This chain uses TRBV3-1 with TRBJ1-1, with 7 nucleotides matching TRBD1. The germline V gene has CDR1 LGHDT and CDR2 YNNKEL (reference sequence). The CDR3 spans 14 residues. Here the CDR3 reads CASSHRGSNTEALF. The CDR3 DNA reads TGTGCCAGCAGCCACAGGGGGTCGAACACTGAAGCTCTCTTT.

This clonotype was observed at least ten times. The chain couples TRBV2 to TRBJ1-1, with TRBD1 as a possible D gene (5 bases). The V and J ends lost 7 bases and 1 base respectively, with 10 bases between them. Per germline, CDR1 SNHLY and CDR2 FYNNEI. The CDR3 is 13 residues long. This CDR3 reads CASTGTENTEAFF. The CDR3 region has the DNA TGTGCCAGCACCGGGACGGAGAACACTGAAGCTTTCTTT.

The V gene is TRBV5-5, the J gene TRBJ2-1; the D is unclear. CDR1 is SGHKS, CDR2 YYEKEE, per germline (reference sequence). The CDR3 consists of 15 residues. Trimming cost V 2 bases and J 2 bases, with 11 bases left between them. CDR3 sequence reads: CASSLGPTPYNEQFF. The CDR3 DNA reads TGTGCCAGCAGCTTAGGTCCGACGCCCTACAATGAGCAGTTCTTC.

This clonotype has at least ten counts. The chain carries TRBV28 and TRBJ1-1; D unclear. The germline CDR1 and CDR2 sequences are MDHEN and SYDVKM. The ends were cut back, 5 bases at V and 1 base at J, with 8 bases in the middle. CDR3 length: 13 amino acids. In nucleotides, the CDR3 is TGTGCCAGCAGTGCCCGACCGAACACTGAAGCTTTCTTT. Encoded protein: CASSARPNTEAFF.

The chain recombines TRBV7-3 with TRBJ2-5, with TRBD2 matching over 15 bases. With V trimmed by 5 bases and J by 9 bases, 19 bases remained unmatched. This CDR3 spans 19 amino acids. Germline V gene data show CDR1 as SGHTA and CDR2 as FQGTGA. The CDR3 sequence is CASSPLGGGLAGGREAQYF. The CDR3 coding sequence is TGTGCCAGCAGCCCCCTCGGGGGTGGACTAGCGGGAGGGAGGGAGGCCCAGTACTTC.

This clonotype has ten or more counts. This chain joins TRBV6-1 and TRBJ2-2, with TRBD2 matching over 10 bases. There are 17 residues in the CDR3. J lost 1 base, V lost 7 bases, and 9 bases had no gene match. Germline values: CDR1 MNHNS, CDR2 SASEGT. CDR3: CASNKRRTSGNTGELFF. CDR3 DNA sequence: TGTGCCAGCAACAAACGGAGGACTAGCGGGAACACCGGGGAGCTGTTTTTT.

V usage is TRBV19 and J usage is TRBJ2-5; no clear D gene. Trimming cost V 0 bases and J 0 bases, with 5 bases left between them. Germline V gene sequence: CDR1 LNHDA, CDR2 SQIVND (reference sequence). CDR3 length: 14 residues. This chain's CDR3 is CASSIEQNQETQYF. CDR3 DNA sequence: TGTGCCAGTAGTATAGAACAGAACCAAGAGACCCAGTACTTC.

This clonotype occurred a few times. The chain employs TRBV25-1 and TRBJ2-3; 7 bases match TRBD1. V shed 7 bases and J 2 bases; nucleotides not matched to a gene: 15. This CDR3 region has 17 residues. From germline, CDR1 is MGHDK and CDR2 SYGVNS. CDR3 region: CASTLNGPGQPTDTQYF. The CDR3 bases are TGTGCCAGCACCCTTAACGGCCCGGGACAGCCCACAGATACGCAGTATTTT. The full variable domain, with the rest looked up from reference TRBV25-1 and TRBJ2-3, is EADIYQTPRYLVIGTGKKITLECSQTMGHDKMYWYQQDPGMELHLIHYSYGVNSTEKGDLSSESTVSRIRTEHFPLTLESARPSHTSQYLCASTLNGPGQPTDTQYFGPGTRLTVL.

This sequence joins TRBV7-8 and TRBJ2-3; TRBD2 is a possible D gene (5 bases). Germline values: CDR1 SGHVS, CDR2 FQNEAQ. This CDR3 region has 17 residues. Trimming removed 0 bases from V and 2 bases from J, with 15 bases in between. CDR3 in DNA: TGTGCCAGCAGCTTAGCGCGAGGCGGGTTCCCCACAGATACGCAGTATTTT. Translating gives CASSLARGGFPTDTQYF.

The CDR3 region has the DNA TGTGCCAGCAGCTCGGGGACAGGGGGAAGTTCACCCCTCCACTTT. Protein product: CASSSGTGGSSPLHF. The V and J genes are TRBV7-9 and TRBJ1-6; 11 nucleotides align to TRBD1. With V trimmed by 4 bases and J by 9 bases, 5 bases remained unmatched. CDR3 length: 15 amino acids. CDR1 SEHNR and CDR2 FQNEAQ come from the germline V gene (reference sequence). Based on the CDR3 plus reference TRBV7-9 and TRBJ1-6, the full variable domain is DTGVSQNPRHKITKRGQNVTFRCDPISEHNRLYWYRQTLGQGPEFLTYFQNEAQLEKSRLLSDRFSAERPKGSFSTLEIQRTEQGDSAMYLCASSSGTGGSSPLHFGNGTRLTVT.